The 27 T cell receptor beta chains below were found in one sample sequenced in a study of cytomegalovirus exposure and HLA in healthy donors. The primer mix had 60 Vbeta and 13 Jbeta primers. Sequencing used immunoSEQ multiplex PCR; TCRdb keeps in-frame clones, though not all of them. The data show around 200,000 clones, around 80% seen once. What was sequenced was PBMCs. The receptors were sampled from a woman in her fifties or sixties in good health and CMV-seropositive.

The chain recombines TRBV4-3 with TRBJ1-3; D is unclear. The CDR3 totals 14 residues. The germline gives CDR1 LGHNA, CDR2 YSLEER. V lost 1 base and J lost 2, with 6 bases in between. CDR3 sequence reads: CASSQGGTGNTIYF. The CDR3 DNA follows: TGCGCCAGCAGCCAAGGAGGGACTGGAAACACCATATATTTT.

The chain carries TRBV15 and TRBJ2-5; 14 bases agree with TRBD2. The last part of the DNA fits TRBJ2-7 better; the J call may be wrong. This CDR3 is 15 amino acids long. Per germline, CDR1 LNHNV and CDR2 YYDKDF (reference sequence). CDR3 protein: CATSSGTSGSYEQYF. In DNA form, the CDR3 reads TGTGCCACCAGCAGTGGGACTAGCGGGAGCTACGAGCAGTACTTC.

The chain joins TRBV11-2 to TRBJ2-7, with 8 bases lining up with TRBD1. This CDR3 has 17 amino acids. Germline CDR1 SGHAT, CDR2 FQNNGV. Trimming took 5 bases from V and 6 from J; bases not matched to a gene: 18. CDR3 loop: CASSPLDWTGYSLEQYF. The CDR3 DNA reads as TGTGCCAGCAGCCCCCTGGACTGGACAGGGTATAGCCTCGAGCAGTACTTC.

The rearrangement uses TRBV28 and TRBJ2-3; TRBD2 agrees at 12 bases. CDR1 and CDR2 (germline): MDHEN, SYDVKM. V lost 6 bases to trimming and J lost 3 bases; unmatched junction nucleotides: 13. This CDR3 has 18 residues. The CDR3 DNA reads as TGTGCCAGCAGCTCCCCAGCTAGCGGGGGGGCCGGGACAGATACGCAGTATTTT. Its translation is CASSSPASGGAGTDTQYF.

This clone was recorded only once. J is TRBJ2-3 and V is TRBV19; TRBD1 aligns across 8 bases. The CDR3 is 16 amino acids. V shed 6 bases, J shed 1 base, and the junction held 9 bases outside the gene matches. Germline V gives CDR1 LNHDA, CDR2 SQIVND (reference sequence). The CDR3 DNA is TGTGCCAGTAGGCCCAGGGGGCCGGGAGGCACAGATACGCAGTATTTT. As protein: CASRPRGPGGTDTQYF.

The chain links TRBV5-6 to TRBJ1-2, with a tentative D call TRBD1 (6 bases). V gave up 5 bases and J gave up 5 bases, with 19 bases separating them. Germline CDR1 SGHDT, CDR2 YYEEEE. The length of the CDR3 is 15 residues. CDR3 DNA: TGTGCCAGCAGGTCGGCGGGGGGCGATCCTTATGGCTACACCTTC. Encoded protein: CASRSAGGDPYGYTF.

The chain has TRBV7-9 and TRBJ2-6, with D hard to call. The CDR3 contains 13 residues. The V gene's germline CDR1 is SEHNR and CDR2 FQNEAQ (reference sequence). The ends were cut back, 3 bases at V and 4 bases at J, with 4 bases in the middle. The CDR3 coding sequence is TGTGCCAGCAGCTTCCAGGGGGCCAACGTCCTGACTTTC. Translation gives CASSFQGANVLTF. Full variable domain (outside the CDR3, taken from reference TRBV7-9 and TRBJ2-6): DTGVSQNPRHKITKRGQNVTFRCDPISEHNRLYWYRQTLGQGPEFLTYFQNEAQLEKSRLLSDRFSAERPKGSFSTLEIQRTEQGDSAMYLCASSFQGANVLTFGAGSRLTVL.

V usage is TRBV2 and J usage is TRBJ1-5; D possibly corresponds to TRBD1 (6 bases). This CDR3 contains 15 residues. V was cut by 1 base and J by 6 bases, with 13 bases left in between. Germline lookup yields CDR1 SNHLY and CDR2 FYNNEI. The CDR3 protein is CASSEDTGMSQPQHF. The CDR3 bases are TGTGCCAGCAGTGAAGACACAGGGATGAGTCAGCCCCAGCATTTT.

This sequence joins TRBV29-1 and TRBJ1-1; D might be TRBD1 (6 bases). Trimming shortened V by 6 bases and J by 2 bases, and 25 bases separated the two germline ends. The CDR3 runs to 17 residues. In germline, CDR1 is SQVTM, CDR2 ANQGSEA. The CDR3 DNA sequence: TGCAGCGTAGCAGGGGCTAATTATGGGGGCAGTAACACTGAAGCTTTCTTT. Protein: CSVAGANYGGSNTEAFF.

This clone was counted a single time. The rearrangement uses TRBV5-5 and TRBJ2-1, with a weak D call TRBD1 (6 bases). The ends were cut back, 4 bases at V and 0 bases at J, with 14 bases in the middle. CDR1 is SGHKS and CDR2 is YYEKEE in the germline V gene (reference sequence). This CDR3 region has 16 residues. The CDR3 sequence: CASSQGYYSSYNEQFF. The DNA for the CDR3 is TGTGCCAGCAGCCAGGGGTACTATAGCTCCTACAATGAGCAGTTCTTC. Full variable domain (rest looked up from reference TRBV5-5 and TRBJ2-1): DAGVTQSPTHLIKTRGQQVTLRCSPISGHKSVSWYQQVLGQGPQFIFQYYEKEERGRGNFPDRFSARQFPNYSSELNVNALLLGDSALYLCASSQGYYSSYNEQFFGPGTRLTVL.

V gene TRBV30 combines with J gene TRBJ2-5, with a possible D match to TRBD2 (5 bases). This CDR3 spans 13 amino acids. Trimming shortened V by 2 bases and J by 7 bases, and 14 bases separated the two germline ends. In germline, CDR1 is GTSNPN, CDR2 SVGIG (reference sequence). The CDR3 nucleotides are TGTGCCTGGAGTAGCGGCCCACCCGGGACCCAGTACTTC. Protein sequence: CAWSSGPPGTQYF.

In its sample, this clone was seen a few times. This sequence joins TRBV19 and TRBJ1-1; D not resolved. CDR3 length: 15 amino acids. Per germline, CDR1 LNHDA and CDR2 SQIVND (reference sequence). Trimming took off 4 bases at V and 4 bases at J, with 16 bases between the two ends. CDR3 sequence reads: CASSTPLLGSTEAFF. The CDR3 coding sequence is TGTGCCAGTAGTACGCCCCTTCTGGGCAGCACTGAAGCTTTCTTT.

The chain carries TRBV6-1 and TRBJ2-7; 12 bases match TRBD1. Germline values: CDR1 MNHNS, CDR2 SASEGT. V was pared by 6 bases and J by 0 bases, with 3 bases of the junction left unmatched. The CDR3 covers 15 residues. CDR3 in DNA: TGTGCCAGCAGACCGGGACAGGGGGCCTCCTACGAGCAGTACTTC. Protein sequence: CASRPGQGASYEQYF.

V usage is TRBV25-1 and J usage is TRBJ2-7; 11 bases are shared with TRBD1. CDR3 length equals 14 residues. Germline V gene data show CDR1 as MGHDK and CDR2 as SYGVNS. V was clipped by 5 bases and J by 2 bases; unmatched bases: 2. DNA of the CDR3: TGTGCCAGCAGTTCGGGACAGGGGGCCTACGAGCAGTACTTC. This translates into CASSSGQGAYEQYF.

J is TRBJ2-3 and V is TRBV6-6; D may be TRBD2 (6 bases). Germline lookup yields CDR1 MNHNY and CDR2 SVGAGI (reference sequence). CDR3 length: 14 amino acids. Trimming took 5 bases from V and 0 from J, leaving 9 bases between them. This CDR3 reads CASSTSRSTDTQYF. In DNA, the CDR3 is TGTGCCAGCAGTACTAGCAGAAGCACAGATACGCAGTATTTT.

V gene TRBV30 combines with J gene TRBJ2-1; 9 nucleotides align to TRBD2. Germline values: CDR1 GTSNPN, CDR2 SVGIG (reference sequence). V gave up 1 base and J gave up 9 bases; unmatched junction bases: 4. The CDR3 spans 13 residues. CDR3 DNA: TGTGCCTGGAGTGGGGTAGCGGGGGCTGAGCAGTTCTTC. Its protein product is CAWSGVAGAEQFF.

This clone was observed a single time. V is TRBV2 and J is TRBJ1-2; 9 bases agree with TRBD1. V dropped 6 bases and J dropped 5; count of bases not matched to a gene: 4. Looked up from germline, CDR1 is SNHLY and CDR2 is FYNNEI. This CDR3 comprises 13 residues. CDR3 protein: CASSADRGYGYTF. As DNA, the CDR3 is TGTGCCAGCAGCGCGGACAGGGGTTATGGCTACACCTTC.

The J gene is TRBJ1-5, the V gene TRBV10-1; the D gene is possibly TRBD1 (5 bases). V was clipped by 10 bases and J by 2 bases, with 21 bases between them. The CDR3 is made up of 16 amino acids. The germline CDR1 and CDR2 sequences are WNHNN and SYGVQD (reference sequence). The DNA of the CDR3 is TGCGCCACCAAAAGGGGCCGGGGGGGATGCAATCAGCCCCAGCATTTT. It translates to CATKRGRGGCNQPQHF.

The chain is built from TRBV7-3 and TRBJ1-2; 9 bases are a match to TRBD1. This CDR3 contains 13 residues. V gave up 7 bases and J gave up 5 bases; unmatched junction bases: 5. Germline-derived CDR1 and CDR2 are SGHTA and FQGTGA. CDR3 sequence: CASIGTGRYGYTF. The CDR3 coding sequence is TGTGCCAGCATCGGGACAGGGCGGTATGGCTACACCTTC.

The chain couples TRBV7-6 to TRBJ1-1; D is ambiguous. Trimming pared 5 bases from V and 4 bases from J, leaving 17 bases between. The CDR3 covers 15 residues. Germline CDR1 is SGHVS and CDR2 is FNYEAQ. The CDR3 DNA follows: TGTGCCAGCAGCCCCGACCCGGGGAGTGGCACTGAAGCTTTCTTT. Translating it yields CASSPDPGSGTEAFF.

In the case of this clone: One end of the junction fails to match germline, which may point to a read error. The CDR3 nucleotides are TGTGCCAGCGGAGCAAGCTCTGGGGCCAACGGCCTGACTTTC. It specifies CASGASSGANGLTF. This chain joins TRBV6-5 and TRBJ2-6; D perhaps matches TRBD1 (5 bases). Germline V gene data show CDR1 as MNHEY and CDR2 as SVGAGI. This CDR3 has 14 amino acids.

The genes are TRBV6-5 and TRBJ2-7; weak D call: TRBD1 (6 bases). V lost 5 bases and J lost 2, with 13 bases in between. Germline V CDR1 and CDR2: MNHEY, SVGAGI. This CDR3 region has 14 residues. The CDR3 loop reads CASSPRTAAYEQYF. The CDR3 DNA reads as TGTGCCAGCAGTCCAAGGACAGCCGCCTACGAGCAGTACTTC.

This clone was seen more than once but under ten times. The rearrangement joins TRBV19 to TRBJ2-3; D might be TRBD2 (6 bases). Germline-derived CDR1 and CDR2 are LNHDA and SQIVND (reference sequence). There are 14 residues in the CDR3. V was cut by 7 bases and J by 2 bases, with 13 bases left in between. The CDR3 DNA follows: TGTGCCAGTAAATATGGGGGGTTCACAGATACGCAGTATTTT. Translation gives CASKYGGFTDTQYF.

This chain's CDR3 is CASSIGGGLDYEQYF. The CDR3, as DNA: TGTGCCAGCAGCATCGGGGGTGGGCTTGACTACGAGCAGTACTTC. The chain is built from TRBV9 and TRBJ2-7, with D tentatively TRBD2 (6 bases). CDR1 is SGDLS, CDR2 YYNGEE, per germline. The CDR3 runs to 15 residues. V was trimmed by 4 bases and J by 3 bases, leaving 17 bases between them.

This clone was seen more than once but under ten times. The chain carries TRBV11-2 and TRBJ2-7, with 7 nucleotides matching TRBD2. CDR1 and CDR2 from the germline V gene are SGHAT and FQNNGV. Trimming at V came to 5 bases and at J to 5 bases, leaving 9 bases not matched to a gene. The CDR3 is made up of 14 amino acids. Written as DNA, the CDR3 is TGTGCCAGCAGCCCTGGCGGGAGTGAAAACGAGCAGTACTTC. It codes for CASSPGGSENEQYF. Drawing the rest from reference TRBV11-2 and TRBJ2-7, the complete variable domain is EAGVAQSPRYKIIEKRQSVAFWCNPISGHATLYWYQQILGQGPKLLIQFQNNGVVDDSQLPKDRFSAERLKGVDSTLKIQPAKLEDSAVYLCASSPGGSENEQYFGPGTRLTVT.

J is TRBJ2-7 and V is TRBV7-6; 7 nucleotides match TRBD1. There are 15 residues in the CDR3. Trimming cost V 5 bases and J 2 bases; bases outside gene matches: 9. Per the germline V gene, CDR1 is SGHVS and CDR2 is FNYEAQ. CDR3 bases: TGTGCCAGCAGCCCAGACAGGGCCCTTACCTACGAGCAGTACTTC. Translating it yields CASSPDRALTYEQYF. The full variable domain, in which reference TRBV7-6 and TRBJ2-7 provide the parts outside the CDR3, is GAGVSQSPRYKVTKRGQDVALRCDPISGHVSLYWYRQALGQGPEFLTYFNYEAQQDKSGLPNDRFSAERPEGSISTLTIQRTEQRDSAMYRCASSPDRALTYEQYFGPGTRLTVT.

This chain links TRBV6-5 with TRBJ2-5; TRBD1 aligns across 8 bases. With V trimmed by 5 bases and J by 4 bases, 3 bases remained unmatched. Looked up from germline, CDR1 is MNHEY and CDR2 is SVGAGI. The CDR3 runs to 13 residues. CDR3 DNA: TGTGCCAGCAGTGGACAGGGCACAGAGACCCAGTACTTC. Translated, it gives CASSGQGTETQYF.